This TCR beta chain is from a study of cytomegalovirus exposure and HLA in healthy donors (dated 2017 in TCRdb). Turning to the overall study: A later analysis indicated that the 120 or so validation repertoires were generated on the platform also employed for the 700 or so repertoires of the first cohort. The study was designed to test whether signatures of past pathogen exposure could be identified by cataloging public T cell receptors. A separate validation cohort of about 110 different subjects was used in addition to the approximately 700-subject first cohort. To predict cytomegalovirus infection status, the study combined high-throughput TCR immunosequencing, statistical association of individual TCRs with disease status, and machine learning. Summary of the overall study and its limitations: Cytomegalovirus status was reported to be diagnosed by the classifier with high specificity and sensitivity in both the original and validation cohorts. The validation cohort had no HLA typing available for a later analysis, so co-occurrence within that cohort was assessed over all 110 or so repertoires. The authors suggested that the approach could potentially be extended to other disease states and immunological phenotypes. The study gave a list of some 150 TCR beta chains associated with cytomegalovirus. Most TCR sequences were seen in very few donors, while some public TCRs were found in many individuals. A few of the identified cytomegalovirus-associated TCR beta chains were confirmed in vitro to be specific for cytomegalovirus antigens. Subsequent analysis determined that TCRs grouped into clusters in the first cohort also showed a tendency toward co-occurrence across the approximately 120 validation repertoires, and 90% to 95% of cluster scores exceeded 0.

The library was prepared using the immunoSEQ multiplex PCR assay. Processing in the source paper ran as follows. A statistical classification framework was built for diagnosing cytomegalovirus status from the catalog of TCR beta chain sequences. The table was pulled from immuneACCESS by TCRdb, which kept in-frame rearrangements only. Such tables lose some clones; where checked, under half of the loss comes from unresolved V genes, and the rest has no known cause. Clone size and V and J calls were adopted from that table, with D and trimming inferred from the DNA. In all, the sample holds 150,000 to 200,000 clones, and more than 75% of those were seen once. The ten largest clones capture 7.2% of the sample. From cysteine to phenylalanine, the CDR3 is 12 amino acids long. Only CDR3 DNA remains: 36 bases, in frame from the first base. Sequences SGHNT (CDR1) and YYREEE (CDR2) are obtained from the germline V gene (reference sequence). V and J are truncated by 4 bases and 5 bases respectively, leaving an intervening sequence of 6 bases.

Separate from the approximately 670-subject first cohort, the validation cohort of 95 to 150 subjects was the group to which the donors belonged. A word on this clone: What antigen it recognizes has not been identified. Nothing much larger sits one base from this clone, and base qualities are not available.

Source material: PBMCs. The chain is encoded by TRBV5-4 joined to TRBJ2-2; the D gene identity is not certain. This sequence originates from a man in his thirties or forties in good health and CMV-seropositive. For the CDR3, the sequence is CASSRDTGELFF. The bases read TGTGCCAGCAGCCGAGATACCGGGGAGCTGTTTTTT.